This T cell receptor (beta chain) appears in the sequencing data of a study of cytomegalovirus exposure and HLA in healthy donors (dated by TCRdb to about 2017). With regard to the full study: An earlier analysis of several hundred of the donors reported 250 to 300 Gb of sequence data and 117 million unique TCR beta sequences from 150 million to 200 million T cells. To decide whether each TCR beta V gene segment behaved as functional or pseudogenic, an earlier analysis of over 500 of the donors relied on high-throughput TCR beta sequencing. The T cell repertoires of 666 subjects were profiled by immunosequencing and related to cytomegalovirus serostatus. A separate validation cohort of roughly 120 different subjects was used in addition to the roughly 640-subject first cohort. The later analysis used no new phenotypic data to find candidate immune exposures, relying instead on TCR beta sequences and their occurrence across donors. HLA typing included class I and class II loci at four-digit resolution. The study aimed to test whether signatures of past pathogen exposure could be identified by cataloging public T cell receptors. Genome-wide SNP genotypes for about 60% of the roughly 700 donors were used in a later genetic analysis, which treated that subset as a discovery cohort. Among the roughly 390 genotyped donors, around 81% belonged to the genetic ancestry cluster associated with self-reported Caucasian donors. High-throughput TCR immunosequencing, statistical association of individual TCRs with disease status, and machine learning were combined to predict cytomegalovirus infection status. In a later analysis, previously published TCR beta repertoires from 666 donors were re-analyzed and high-resolution HLA genotyping was added so that TCR occurrence patterns could be studied. Donor age, sex, ethnicity and CMV serostatus were compiled together with the repertoire data. An early release covering 550 to 700 HLA-typed donors comprised 300 to 350 gigabases of sequencing data and some 79 million unique TCR sequences. All discovery cohort repertoires had been generated on a single sequencing platform. Among 300 to 500 genotyped donors of the cohort, an average of roughly 230,000 unique TCR beta nucleotide sequences was sequenced per donor, of which about 20% were non-productive. Typing coverage varied by locus: about 620-640 donors for A, B, C, DRB1 and DQB1; more than 500 for DQA1; 606 for DPA1; 450 to 480 for DPB1. Roughly five DR-DQ haplotypes were treated as single units for association and clustering because of strong linkage in the cohort. Results the study describes overall, beyond this receptor: A total of 150 or so TCR beta chains were listed by the study as associated with cytomegalovirus. The authors suggested that the approach could potentially be generalized to other disease states and immunological phenotypes. A cluster of highly shared sequence variants was judged likely to be a technical artifact of the sequencing pipeline. Several of the top co-occurrence clusters appeared to be linked to parvovirus B19, influenza, CMV and Epstein-Barr virus, according to a later analysis. Specific HLA alleles were associated with 15,000 to 20,000 TCR beta sequences at a false discovery rate of 0.05 in a later analysis. When HLA alleles, especially DR and DQ, strongly co-occurred, TCR associations were difficult to assign to individual alleles. A further reported finding was that TCR beta sequences accurately predicted the HLA-A and HLA-B alleles for most subjects in the first cohort. A later genetic analysis reported fewer N-insertions in productive TCRs among donors in an Asian-associated ancestry cluster than the approximately 700-donor mean. Some IMGT-functional V segments, including TRBV6-2 and TRBV6-3, could not be told apart with the 87-base-pair reads, so those segments were excluded. Broadly in line with IMGT annotations, most TCR beta V segments showed up in productive rearrangements about 87% or about 30% of the time in an earlier analysis of a few hundred of the donors. Because counts were too low, about 17 rarely observed V segments, including chromosome 9 orphons, were excluded from the earlier analysis of fewer than 650 of the donors. Because HLA typing was missing for some donors at each locus, association tests included only the typed subset. A few of the identified cytomegalovirus-associated TCR beta chains were confirmed in vitro to be specific for cytomegalovirus antigens. In a later analysis, HLA-associated TCR beta chains were found to be more clonally expanded and to have lower generation probabilities than equally common non-associated chains. V-gene and J-gene trimming of TCR beta chains was associated with a missense DCLRE1C variant in a later genetic analysis, and the association was replicated in an independent cohort. Most TCR sequences were seen in very few donors, while some public TCRs were found in many individuals. In both the original and validation cohorts, the classifier was reported to diagnose cytomegalovirus status with high specificity and sensitivity. The only immune exposure information available for the cohort was CMV serostatus. Presence/absence analyses assumed roughly uniform sequencing depth across donors, an assumption that may not hold. The cohort was sequenced for TCR beta chains only, and without alpha or paired-chain data the features that could be detected were limited. Linkage disequilibrium might explain the correlated functional status among segregating V segments, but an unknown experimental factor could not be ruled out. A later analysis found that most CMV-associated TCR beta chains appeared HLA-restricted, with HLA associations seemingly driven largely by CMV exposure. In a later analysis, the rate of TCR association differed among HLA loci, with DRB1 alleles having the most associated TCRs and HLA-C alleles having the fewest.

Measured from the cysteine to the phenylalanine, the CDR3 is 13 residues long. Left in the record is the CDR3 DNA by itself, 39 bases read in frame from the first base. After removal of 3 bases from V and 5 bases from J, the junction retains 4 bases not matched to a gene. The germline V gene encodes CDR1 SGHRS and CDR2 YFSETQ. Library preparation used the immunoSEQ multiplex PCR assay. A mixture of 60 forward primers for TCR Vbeta segments and 13 reverse primers for TCR Jbeta segments was used in the multiplex PCR. The CDR3 region of rearranged TCR beta genes was amplified from genomic DNA by a multiplex PCR assay. Amplified TCR beta libraries were sequenced as 87-base-pair reads on the Illumina HiSeq System. In the original analysis: A later analysis counted 75 million to 100 million unique TCR beta chains across the 666 repertoires, and some 11 million of these chains were shared by at least two donors. Raw reads were error-corrected and collapsed into unique sequences with a nearest-neighbor algorithm that merged closely related sequences to remove PCR and sequencing errors. Alignment of CDR3 sequences to IMGT reference sequences was used to assign V, D and J gene segments. Each retained sequence needed at least a six-nucleotide match to both a V gene segment and a J gene segment. A rearrangement was called productive if the CDR3 had no stop codons and remained in frame with V and J, and every other rearrangement was called non-productive. Following IMGT convention, CDR3 was defined as the stretch from the second conserved V-encoded cysteine up to the conserved J-encoded phenylalanine. Sequences without an unambiguous match to a single V gene segment were excluded from the earlier analysis of several hundred of the donors. An earlier analysis of fewer than 750 of the donors classified V segments as functional when productive rearrangements were above 56.7% and as segregating when the standard deviation between donors was above 5%. A statistical classification framework was built for diagnosing cytomegalovirus status from the catalog of TCR beta chain sequences. V and J gene assignment, in a later analysis, came from comparing TCR nucleotide sequences with IMGT/GENE-DB human TR gene sequences. Using the TCRdist pipeline, a later analysis assigned CDR3 sequences along with most-parsimonious VDJ recombination scenarios. In a later analysis, each TCR beta chain was defined by its CDR3 amino acid sequence together with its V-gene family, and reads without a unique V-gene family were excluded. In a later analysis, 500 to 700 highly shared, low-generation-probability nucleotide sequences were removed to address suspected cross-contamination and a sequencing artifact. In a later analysis, a clonal expansion index for each public chain was calculated from normalized within-repertoire ranks of inferred template counts. In a later analysis, generation probabilities were computed using a VDJ recombination model fitted to out-of-frame rearrangements, and the results were checked against IGoR. In a later analysis, TCR-TCR, TCR-HLA and TCR-CMV co-occurrence was scored with hypergeometric tests, and a repertoire-size bias correction was applied to TCR pairs. A later analysis estimated false discovery rates by permuting HLA or CMV assignments 20 times. In a later analysis, co-occurring TCRs were grouped using DBSCAN, with TCRdist sequence similarity added in when clustering inside HLA-allele-positive subsets. For co-occurrence clustering, repertoires with fewer than 30,000 or more than 120,000 public chains were excluded, along with several repertoires with anomalous nucleotide sharing. TCRdb re-hosts the immuneACCESS table, in-frame sequences only. Its copies lack some clones; in the studies checked, an unresolved V gene accounts for under half of them, and the cause for the rest is not known. V, J and clone size derive from that table, while D and trimming were established from the DNA sequence. The sample data list some 160,000 clones, and 76% of these were observed just once. Approximately 1.6% of the sample goes to the ten largest clones.

The cohort consisted of some 730 healthy bone marrow donors. At the time of sampling, all cohort members were nominally healthy, though unrecorded immune exposures were likely present. The donor tested CMV seronegative and was one of the 352 seronegative cohort members. A peripheral blood sample was collected from each donor, and TCR beta sequencing was performed on peripheral blood mononuclear cells. Genomic DNA extraction from the blood cell samples was performed with the Qiagen DNeasy Blood Extraction Kit. Concerning this clone: The specificity of this receptor is unknown. Base-call qualities are not available, and no considerably larger clone is one nucleotide away.

This TCR derives from a woman aged 40 to 49 in good health and CMV-seronegative. In this chain, TRBV5-1 is recombined with TRBJ2-5; 7 bases in the junction line up with TRBD1. Sequencing input: PBMCs. The CDR3 region reads CASSSDRVETQYF. The nucleotide sequence reads as follows: TGCGCCAGCAGCTCTGACAGGGTTGAGACCCAGTACTTC.